Listed below are T cell receptor beta chains from one sample, sequenced in a study of cytomegalovirus exposure and HLA in healthy donors. Profiled with immunoSEQ multiplex PCR; TCRdb holds only in-frame clones, not every one. The table records 150,000 to 200,000 clones, 75% to 90% of them present only once. What was sequenced was PBMCs. The receptor source for this set is a girl between 5 and 17 years old in good health and CMV-seropositive. CDR3s include the opening cysteine and the closing phenylalanine or tryptophan. Fields, in order: J gene, clone size, V gene, D gene, CDR3 DNA, CDR3 protein. D genes are given only for firm matches. Clone sizes are given selectively: once, few, many, or a class where the clone is expanded.

>TRBJ2-7|NA|TRBV11-1|TRBD1
TGTGCCAGCAGCTCGGGACAGAACTCCTACGAGCAGTACTTC
CASSSGQNSYEQYF
>TRBJ2-1|once|TRBV30|NA
TGTGCCTGGAATAGAGGGCCCTACAATGAGCAGTTCTTC
CAWNRGPYNEQFF
>TRBJ1-1|NA|TRBV7-9|NA
TGTGCCAGCAGATCCCGGACAGAGAACACTGAAGCTTTCTTT
CASRSRTENTEAFF
>TRBJ2-7|NA|TRBV27|TRBD1
TGTGCCAGCAGTCCCCAGGACAGGTCTAAAATCGGCGAGCAGTACTTC
CASSPQDRSKIGEQYF
>TRBJ1-5|NA|TRBV29-1|NA
TGCAGCGTTGAAGACGGTCCGGGGTCCCAGCATTTT
CSVEDGPGSQHF
>TRBJ2-3|NA|TRBV19|NA
TGTGCCAGTAGCAAATACAGGGAGATTTCAGATACGCAGTATTTT
CASSKYREISDTQYF
>TRBJ1-2|NA|TRBV5-5|NA
TGTGCCAGCAGCCCGGAGGGGCGTGGAAATGGCTACACCTTC
CASSPEGRGNGYTF
>TRBJ2-7|NA|TRBV7-9|TRBD2
TGTGCCACCAGCGGGGCCTACTCCTACGAGCAGTACTTC
CATSGAYSYEQYF
>TRBJ1-1|few|TRBV6-5|TRBD1
TGTGCCAGCAGCCCCACGACAGGGCCTGAAGCTTTCTTT
CASSPTTGPEAFF
>TRBJ2-2|NA|TRBV5-8|NA
TGTGCCAGCAGCCTTATGATACAGGGTTTCACCGGGGAGCTGTTTTTT
CASSLMIQGFTGELFF
>TRBJ1-1|NA|TRBV29-1|TRBD1
TGCAGCGTTGAAGTTACAGGGGGCCTGGCCCTGAACACTGAAGCTTTCTTT
CSVEVTGGLALNTEAFF
>TRBJ1-1|NA|TRBV18|NA
TGTGCCAGCTCACCACAAGGGGCCGAAGCTTTCTTT
CASSPQGAEAFF
>TRBJ1-1|NA|TRBV6-5|NA
TGTGCCAGCAGTTACTCTGACAGTAACACTGAAGCTTTCTTT
CASSYSDSNTEAFF
>TRBJ1-4|NA|TRBV11-1|NA
TGTGCCAGCAGCCGAAGACTGGACGGACAACTTGAAAAACTGTTTTTT
CASSRRLDGQLEKLFF
>TRBJ2-5|NA|TRBV4-2|TRBD2
TGTGCCAGCAGCCCCTCCGGGACTAGCGGGAGTCCAGAGACCCAGTACTTC
CASSPSGTSGSPETQYF
>TRBJ1-1|NA|TRBV4-1|NA
TGCGCCAGCAGCCAAGATGAGGCGGCGAGAGAAGCTTTCTTT
CASSQDEAAREAFF
>TRBJ1-2|once|TRBV9|NA
TGTGCCAGCAGCTCAGAGGTCATCCAGGGAGGCGGCTACACCTTC
CASSSEVIQGGGYTF
>TRBJ2-7|NA|TRBV5-1|NA
TGCGCCAGCAGCCCAAACCCGATTGGCAACTCCTACGAGCAGTACTTC
CASSPNPIGNSYEQYF
>TRBJ2-7|NA|TRBV4-3|TRBD1
TGCGCCAGCAGCCAAAGGACAGGAGGCCCCTACGAGCAGTACTTC
CASSQRTGGPYEQYF
>TRBJ2-3|NA|TRBV7-9|NA
TGTGCCAGCAGCTCCCTTTCGGCTAGGTCTATCACAGATACGCAGTATTTT
CASSSLSARSITDTQYF
>TRBJ2-7|NA|TRBV6-1|TRBD1
TGTGCCAGCAGTGCGGAGACAGGGGGCGTCTACGAGCAGTACTTC
CASSAETGGVYEQYF
>TRBJ1-2|NA|TRBV10-1|NA
TGCGCCAGCAGTTCAGACTCTTATGGCTACACCTTC
CASSSDSYGYTF
>TRBJ2-1|NA|TRBV5-1|NA
TGCGCCAGCAGCCTGGGGGACTCCACCTACAATGAGCAGTTCTTC
CASSLGDSTYNEQFF
>TRBJ1-2|NA|TRBV19|NA
TGTGCCAGTAGAGGACGGACAAACTATGGCTACACCTTC
CASRGRTNYGYTF
>TRBJ2-2|NA|TRBV10-1|NA
TGCGCCAGCAGTGAGTTTCAGAACACCGGGGAGCTGTTTTTT
CASSEFQNTGELFF
>TRBJ1-2|NA|TRBV7-2|TRBD1
TGTGCCAGCAGCTTAGTGGACAGGGATAATGGCTACACCTTC
CASSLVDRDNGYTF
>TRBJ2-1|NA|TRBV19|TRBD1
TGTGCCAGTAGTAGCGGGACAGGGGGCAGGAATGAGCAGTTCTTC
CASSSGTGGRNEQFF
>TRBJ2-1|NA|TRBV19|TRBD2
TGTGCCAGTAGTATAGAAGCGGGAACCTACAATGAGCAGTTCTTC
CASSIEAGTYNEQFF
>TRBJ2-7|NA|TRBV7-2|NA
TGTGCCAGCAGCTTAGGTACAGGGCCCTACGAGCAGTACTTC
CASSLGTGPYEQYF
>TRBJ2-5|NA|TRBV5-5|NA
TGTGCCAGCAGTTTTGTAGGACAACAAGAGACCCAGTACTTC
CASSFVGQQETQYF
>TRBJ2-7|NA|TRBV7-9|NA
TGTGCCAGCAGATCCGACACCCGCCCCTACGAGCAGTACTTC
CASRSDTRPYEQYF
>TRBJ2-1|few|TRBV10-3|NA
TGTGCCACCGCGAAGGAGGCGGGGGAGCAGTTCTTC
CATAKEAGEQFF
>TRBJ2-2|NA|TRBV11-1|NA
TGTGCCAGCAGTTTCACAGGCCCGAACACCGGGGAGCTGTTTTTT
CASSFTGPNTGELFF
>TRBJ2-7|NA|TRBV5-1|TRBD2
TGCGCCAGCAGCCTGGGACTAGCGGGAAGGTCCTACGAGCAGTACTTC
CASSLGLAGRSYEQYF
>TRBJ1-1|NA|TRBV4-1|TRBD1
TGCGCCAGCAGCCACCCGGGACAGGGGAACACTGAAGCTTTCTTT
CASSHPGQGNTEAFF
>TRBJ1-2|NA|TRBV2|TRBD1
TGTGCCCACAGCATCAGACAGGGTGATGGCTACACCTTC
CAHSIRQGDGYTF
>TRBJ1-1|NA|TRBV7-6|TRBD1
TGTGCCAGCAGCTTATCCGGGACAGGGTCGAACACTGAAGCTTTCTTT
CASSLSGTGSNTEAFF
>TRBJ2-1|NA|TRBV11-1|NA
TGTGCCAGCAGTCTCGGGTTCTCCTACAATGAGCAGTTCTTC
CASSLGFSYNEQFF